This TCR beta chain derives from a study of blood T cell repertoires in COVID-19. About the research overall: Spain, Italy and the United States supplied samples that represented acute and convalescent COVID-19.

Germline values: CDR1 LGHNT, CDR2 FRNRAP. After removal of 0 bases from V and 6 bases from J, the junction contained 5 bases not matched to a gene. CDR3 size: 14 residues. Original methodology: Amplification from reference gene primers served as the basis for estimated nucleated cell counts. Sequenced by immunoSEQ multiplex PCR; TCRdb stores in-frame clones only, minus some. That table gives V, J and clone size, and the DNA gave D and trimming. The sample lists 250,000 to 350,000 clones; around 84% were seen once. Recruited during active infection, patients (from Seattle) were subsequently followed longitudinally.

The genes are TRBV12-5 and TRBJ2-7, with 7 bases identical to TRBD1. Material: peripheral blood. The TCR comes from a human donor with COVID-19, enrolled during active disease. The donor label of this sample is uncertain. The CDR3 nucleotides are TGTGCTAGTGGTTTGGTACGGGCAGGGGGCGAGCAGTACTTC. It translates to CASGLVRAGGEQYF. Combining the CDR3 with reference TRBV12-5 and TRBJ2-7 gives the whole variable domain DARVTQTPRHKVTEMGQEVTMRCQPILGHNTVFWYRQTMMQGLELLAYFRNRAPLDDSGMPKDRFSAEMPDATLATLKIQPSEPRDSAVYFCASGLVRAGGEQYFGPGTRLTVT.